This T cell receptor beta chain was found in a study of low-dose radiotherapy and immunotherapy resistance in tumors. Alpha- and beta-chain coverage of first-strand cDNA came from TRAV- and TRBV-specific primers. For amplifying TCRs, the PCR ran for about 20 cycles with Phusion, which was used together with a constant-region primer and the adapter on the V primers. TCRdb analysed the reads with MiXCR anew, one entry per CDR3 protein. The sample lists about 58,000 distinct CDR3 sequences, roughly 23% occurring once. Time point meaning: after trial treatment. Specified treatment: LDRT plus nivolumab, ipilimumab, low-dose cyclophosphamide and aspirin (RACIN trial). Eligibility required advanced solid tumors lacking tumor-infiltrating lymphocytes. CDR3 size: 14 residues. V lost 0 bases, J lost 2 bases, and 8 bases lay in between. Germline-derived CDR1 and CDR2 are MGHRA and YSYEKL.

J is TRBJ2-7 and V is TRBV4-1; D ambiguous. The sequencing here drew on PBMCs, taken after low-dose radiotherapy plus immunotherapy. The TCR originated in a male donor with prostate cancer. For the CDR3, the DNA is TGCGCCAGCAGCCAAGACCCCTCAACCTACGAGCAGTACTTC. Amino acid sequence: CASSQDPSTYEQYF.